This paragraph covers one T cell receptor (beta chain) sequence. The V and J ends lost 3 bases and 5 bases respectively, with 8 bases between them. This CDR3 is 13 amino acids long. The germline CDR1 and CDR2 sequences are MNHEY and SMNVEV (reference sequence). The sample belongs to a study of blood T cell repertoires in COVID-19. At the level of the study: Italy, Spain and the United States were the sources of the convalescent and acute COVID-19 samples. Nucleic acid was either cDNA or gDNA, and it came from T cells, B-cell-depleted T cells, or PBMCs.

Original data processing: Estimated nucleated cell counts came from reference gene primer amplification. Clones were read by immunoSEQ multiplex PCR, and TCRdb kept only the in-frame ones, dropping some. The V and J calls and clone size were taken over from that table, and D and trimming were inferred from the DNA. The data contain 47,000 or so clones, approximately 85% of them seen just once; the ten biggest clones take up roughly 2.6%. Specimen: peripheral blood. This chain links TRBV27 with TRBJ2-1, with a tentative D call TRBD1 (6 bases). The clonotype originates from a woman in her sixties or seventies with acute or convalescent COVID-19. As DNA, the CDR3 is TGTGCCAGCAGTTTCTGGACAGACAATGAGCAGTTCTTC. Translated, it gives CASSFWTDNEQFF.